The 30 T cell receptor beta chains below were found in one sample sequenced in a study of T cell repertoires in cytomegalovirus infection (dated by TCRdb to between 2017 and 2020). TCRdb names Illumina HiSeq 1500 as the instrument used. TCRdb reworked the public reads: Q25 trimming with fastp, MiXCR clone assembly, productive beta chains retained. Each record represents a unique CDR3 protein, reported with the most common genes and DNA among its rows. The sample yields 200,000 or so distinct CDR3 sequences; roughly 27% were counted once. 30% to 35% of the sample lies in the top ten. Sequencing input: PBMCs. Receptor source: a human donor in good health (CMV status not recorded). Some clones in this sample may be carry-over from other donors' samples.

V is TRBV19 and J is TRBJ2-3; either TRBD1 or TRBD2 may supply D (5 bases each). This CDR3 has 15 residues. V dropped 3 bases and J dropped 3 bases, with 13 bases sitting between them. From germline, CDR1 is LNHDA and CDR2 SQIVND (reference sequence). Here the CDR3 DNA reads TGTGCCAGTAGTATCGCTTCTGGGGGAACAGATACGCAGTATTTT. Translation gives CASSIASGGTDTQYF.

This clonotype was seen only a few times. The J gene is TRBJ2-7, the V gene TRBV7-9; 8 bases line up with TRBD2. This CDR3 spans 13 amino acids. Germline loops: CDR1 SEHNR, CDR2 FQNEAQ (reference sequence). The V gene end was trimmed by 6 bases and the J gene end by 0 bases; junction bases not matched to a gene: 1. DNA of the CDR3: TGTGCCAGCAGGAGCGGGGGCTCCTACGAGCAGTACTTC. Protein sequence: CASRSGGSYEQYF.

This clonotype was picked up a small number of times. The chain carries TRBV9 and TRBJ1-1; TRBD1 aligns across 11 bases. Germline lookup yields CDR1 SGDLS and CDR2 YYNGEE. The CDR3 spans 12 residues. V trimming: 3 bases; J trimming: 10 bases; junction bases outside the gene matches: 2. The CDR3 spells CASSEGQGVAFF. In nucleotides, the CDR3 is TGTGCCAGCAGCGAGGGACAGGGGGTAGCTTTCTTT.

This clonotype was seen a handful of times. The gene calls are TRBV10-3 and TRBJ1-1, with 7 nucleotides matching TRBD1. Per the germline V gene, CDR1 is ENHRY and CDR2 is SYGVKD. CDR3 length: 13 amino acids. V was pared by 5 bases and J by 3 bases, with 3 bases of the junction left unmatched. DNA for the CDR3: TGTGCCATCAGTTCCGGACAGGACACTGAAGCTTTCTTT. Translating gives CAISSGQDTEAFF.

Turning to this clonotype: A much larger clone differs from this one at a single base, so this may be a read error. The chain joins TRBV11-2 to TRBJ2-7, with a tentative D call TRBD2 (7 bases). This CDR3 comprises 15 residues. Germline V CDR1 and CDR2: SGHAT, FQNNGV. The CDR3 nucleotides are TGTGCCAGCAGGTTAGAGGCGGGGGCCACCTACGAGCAGTACTTC. This codes for CASRLEAGATYEQYF.

This clonotype was picked up one time. The gene calls are TRBV12-3 or TRBV12-4 and TRBJ2-5, with TRBD2 identical over 7 bases. The CDR3 extends over 16 amino acids. Trimming at V came to 1 base and at J to 5 bases, leaving 10 bases not matched to a gene. The CDR3 region is CASSLGPSGRGETQYF. The CDR3 bases are TGTGCCAGCAGTTTAGGTCCTAGCGGCCGTGGGGAGACCCAGTACTTC.

The chain joins TRBV11-3 to TRBJ2-2, with TRBD1 matching 9 bases. The trim removed 4 bases at V and 4 bases at J, leaving 4 bases unmatched. Germline CDR1 reads SGHNT; CDR2 reads YENEEA. The length of the CDR3 is 15 residues. Here the CDR3 reads CASSSQGAGTGELFF. Written as DNA, the CDR3 is TGTGCCAGCAGCTCACAGGGGGCGGGCACCGGGGAGCTGTTTTTT.

The chain links TRBV27 to TRBJ1-1, with unresolved D. Looked up from germline, CDR1 is MNHEY and CDR2 is SMNVEV (reference sequence). V lost 0 bases, J lost 0 bases, and 11 bases lay in between. The CDR3 has 16 residues. CDR3 amino acids: CASSLSGTMLNTEAFF. Here the CDR3 DNA reads TGTGCCAGCAGTTTATCGGGAACGATGCTGAACACTGAAGCTTTCTTT.

This clonotype was counted only a few times. The chain has TRBV25-1 and TRBJ1-1; possible D gene TRBD1, 6 bases. This CDR3 has 13 residues. Germline V lookup: CDR1 MGHDK, CDR2 SYGVNS. With 5 bases removed from V and 9 bases from J, the gap between germline ends came to 16 bases. CDR3 sequence reads: CASSLTGTIKAFF. CDR3 DNA: TGTGCCAGCAGTTTGACAGGTACCATTAAAGCTTTCTTT.

This clonotype has a handful of counts. The V gene is TRBV11-2, the J gene TRBJ2-7; a possible D gene is TRBD1 (6 bases). CDR3 length equals 13 residues. Per germline, CDR1 SGHAT and CDR2 FQNNGV. V was cut by 8 bases and J by 1 base, with 12 bases left in between. This chain's CDR3 is CASRTAKSYEQYF. CDR3 bases: TGTGCCAGCCGGACAGCAAAGTCCTACGAGCAGTACTTC.

V gene TRBV11-2 combines with J gene TRBJ1-1; D remains ambiguous. This CDR3 has 13 amino acids. V was trimmed by 5 bases and J by 5 bases, leaving 12 bases between them. CDR1 is SGHAT and CDR2 is FQNNGV in the germline V gene. CDR3 residues: CASSMGGWTEAFF. CDR3 sequence (DNA): TGTGCCAGCAGCATGGGAGGATGGACTGAAGCTTTCTTT. The full variable domain, completed using reference TRBV11-2 and TRBJ1-1, is EAGVAQSPRYKIIEKRQSVAFWCNPISGHATLYWYQQILGQGPKLLIQFQNNGVVDDSQLPKDRFSAERLKGVDSTLKIQPAKLEDSAVYLCASSMGGWTEAFFGQGTRLTVV.

In its sample, this clonotype was seen a few times. The V call is TRBV7-9, the J call TRBJ2-6; 7 bases agree with TRBD1. Germline V gene sequence: CDR1 SEHNR, CDR2 FQNEAQ (reference sequence). V was pared by 8 bases and J by 1 base, with 11 bases of the junction left unmatched. The CDR3 spans 17 residues. CDR3 DNA sequence: TGTGCCAGCCGAGCGACAGGGTGGCCGTCTGGGGCCAACGTCCTGACTTTC. This gives the protein CASRATGWPSGANVLTF.

This chain joins TRBV12-3 or TRBV12-4 and TRBJ1-5; D is unresolved. CDR3 size: 12 residues. V was shortened by 8 bases and J by 10 bases, with 15 bases between the two germline ends. The CDR3, as DNA: TGTGCCAGCTCCCTGACCCTCTCCCCCCAGCATTTT. It encodes CASSLTLSPQHF.

This clonotype has just a few counts. This chain connects TRBV4-3 to TRBJ1-4; D possibly corresponds to TRBD1 (5 bases). Trimming cost V 5 bases and J 7 bases, with 14 bases left between them. CDR1 and CDR2 (germline): LGHNA, YSLEER. The CDR3 runs 14 residues. In DNA, the CDR3 is TGCGCCAGCAGCTTACTTAGGACATCTGAAAAACTGTTTTTT. Encoded protein: CASSLLRTSEKLFF.

The V call is TRBV6-5, the J call TRBJ1-5; possibly TRBD1 for D (6 bases). The length of the CDR3 is 15 residues. Germline values: CDR1 MNHEY, CDR2 SVGAGI. Between the trimmed V and J ends, which lost 4 bases and 4 bases, there was a span of 14 bases. CDR3 coding DNA: TGTGCCAGCAGTTCCTTCCTTGGACAGAATCAGCCCCAGCATTTT. Translated: CASSSFLGQNQPQHF.

Worth noting for this clonotype: This could be a read error, since a much larger clone is one nucleotide away. The chain is built from TRBV7-3 and TRBJ1-1, with 7 positions matching TRBD1. The CDR3 has 14 residues. V lost 5 bases, J lost 0 bases, and 3 bases stayed unmatched. Germline V gives CDR1 SGHTA, CDR2 FQGTGA. This chain's CDR3 is CASSPGQVNTEAFF. CDR3 nucleotide sequence: TGTGCCAGCAGCCCCGGACAGGTGAACACTGAAGCTTTCTTT.

This clonotype was found a few times. This sequence joins TRBV7-8 and TRBJ2-1; D perhaps matches TRBD2 (6 bases). Germline CDR1 and CDR2: SGHVS and FQNEAQ. The CDR3 contains 16 residues. V gave up 3 bases and J gave up 4 bases, with 16 bases separating them. This chain's CDR3 is CASSFLSEGRYNEQFF. DNA for the CDR3: TGTGCCAGCAGCTTCCTTTCGGAGGGGAGATACAATGAGCAGTTCTTC. Based on the CDR3 plus reference TRBV7-8 and TRBJ2-1, the full variable domain is GAGVSQSPRYKVAKRGQDVALRCDPISGHVSLFWYQQALGQGPEFLTYFQNEAQLDKSGLPSDRFFAERPEGSVSTLKIQRTQQEDSAVYLCASSFLSEGRYNEQFFGPGTRLTVL.

This clonotype was observed many times. The rearrangement links TRBV7-2 to TRBJ1-1; no definite D call. The CDR3 spans 13 residues. Germline CDR1 and CDR2: SGHTA and FQGNSA. V dropped 6 bases and J dropped 0 bases, with 8 bases sitting between them. CDR3 nucleotides: TGTGCCAGCAGGATGGCCTTGAACACTGAAGCTTTCTTT. Its translation is CASRMALNTEAFF.

There are a few counts of this clonotype. The V call is TRBV7-3, the J call TRBJ2-3; the D gene could be TRBD1 or TRBD2 (6 bases each). V dropped 3 bases and J dropped 0 bases, with 13 bases sitting between them. This CDR3 comprises 16 residues. Germline-derived CDR1 and CDR2 are SGHTA and FQGTGA. The CDR3 is CASSFAGGGSTDTQYF. CDR3 DNA: TGTGCCAGCAGCTTCGCCGGAGGGGGAAGCACAGATACGCAGTATTTT.

The table lists this clonotype with a few counts. The chain combines TRBV28 with TRBJ1-1; D gene uncertain. Per the germline V gene, CDR1 is MDHEN and CDR2 is SYDVKM. This CDR3 is 14 amino acids long. The V gene lost 5 bases and the J gene lost 2 bases, with 12 bases spanning the gap. CDR3 nucleotides: TGTGCCAGCAGTGTGCATGGGTCTAACACTGAAGCTTTCTTT. Its translation is CASSVHGSNTEAFF. The full variable domain, completed using reference TRBV28 and TRBJ1-1, is DVKVTQSSRYLVKRTGEKVFLECVQDMDHENMFWYRQDPGLGLRLIYFSYDVKMKEKGDIPEGYSVSREKKERFSLILESASTNQTSMYLCASSVHGSNTEAFFGQGTRLTVV.

This clonotype occurred a few times. The J gene is TRBJ1-3, the V gene TRBV5-1, with TRBD1 as a possible D gene (5 bases). The CDR3 consists of 17 residues. With 0 bases removed from V and 0 bases from J, the gap between germline ends came to 13 bases. The germline V gene encodes CDR1 SGHRS and CDR2 YFSETQ. CDR3 region: CASSLDAGKSSGNTIYF. Here the CDR3 DNA reads TGCGCCAGCAGCTTGGATGCAGGGAAGAGCTCTGGAAACACCATATATTTT.

For this clonotype: A much more abundant neighbour one base away suggests this may be a read error. This rearrangement joins TRBV7-2 to TRBJ1-2; no clear D gene. Germline CDR1 reads SGHTA; CDR2 reads FQGNSA. V was shortened by 1 base and J by 8 bases, with 11 bases between the two germline ends. The CDR3 is made up of 13 amino acids. CDR3 amino acids: CASSLGGWGGYTF. CDR3 DNA: TGTGCCAGCAGCTTAGGGGGTTGGGGAGGCTACACCTTC.

This chain joins TRBV5-1 and TRBJ2-7; D assignment may be TRBD1 or TRBD2 (6 bases each). The CDR3 has 15 amino acids. Germline values: CDR1 SGHRS, CDR2 YFSETQ. The ends were cut back, 0 bases at V and 3 bases at J, with 13 bases in the middle. The CDR3 DNA sequence: TGCGCCAGCAGCTTGGTAGGGGGGCCGGACTACGAGCAGTACTTC. Protein: CASSLVGGPDYEQYF.

There are many counts of this clonotype. J is TRBJ2-3 and V is TRBV6-6; D is perhaps TRBD2 (7 bases). The germline V gene encodes CDR1 MNHNY and CDR2 SVGAGI (reference sequence). The CDR3 is made up of 17 amino acids. Trimming removed 5 bases at V and 4 bases at J, with 22 bases between. The CDR3 DNA reads TGTGCCAGCAGTAAACTCAGGGGAGGGCCCCGACCAGATACGCAGTATTTT. Residues: CASSKLRGGPRPDTQYF.

This clonotype has a handful of counts. The J gene is TRBJ2-2, the V gene TRBV25-1; the D call may be TRBD1 or TRBD2 (5 bases each). CDR3 size: 13 residues. Germline V gives CDR1 MGHDK, CDR2 SYGVNS. V was cut by 0 bases and J by 7 bases, with 6 bases left in between. In nucleotides, the CDR3 is TGTGCCAGCAGTGAATATGGGGGCGGGGAGCTGTTTTTT. Translation: CASSEYGGGELFF. Filled out from reference TRBV25-1 and TRBJ2-2, the complete variable domain reads EADIYQTPRYLVIGTGKKITLECSQTMGHDKMYWYQQDPGMELHLIHYSYGVNSTEKGDLSSESTVSRIRTEHFPLTLESARPSHTSQYLCASSEYGGGELFFGEGSRLTVL.

The rearrangement uses TRBV20-1 and TRBJ2-7; 9 bases map to TRBD1. CDR1 and CDR2 (germline): DFQATT, SNEGSKA (reference sequence). The CDR3 consists of 16 residues. V lost 0 bases and J lost 5; bases outside the gene matches: 11. For the CDR3, the DNA is TGCAGTGCTAGAGATCGTAAACAGGGGGCTTACAACGAGCAGTACTTC. This sequence encodes CSARDRKQGAYNEQYF.

This clonotype turned up a few times. The rearrangement uses TRBV12-3 or TRBV12-4 and TRBJ2-4; unclear D gene. V was clipped by 2 bases and J by 5 bases, with 7 bases between them. This CDR3 spans 13 amino acids. The CDR3, as DNA: TGTGCCAGCAGTTTAAGTTCGGAAAACATTCAGTACTTC. Its translation is CASSLSSENIQYF.

The chain joins TRBV5-6 to TRBJ1-6; D is undetermined. Germline V gene data show CDR1 as SGHDT and CDR2 as YYEEEE. The CDR3 covers 17 residues. Deletions cut 0 bases from V and 3 bases from J, with 13 bases between. CDR3 bases: TGTGCCAGCAGCTTGGTCGCCGGAAGGGACTATAATTCACCCCTCCACTTT. Protein sequence: CASSLVAGRDYNSPLHF. Variable domain in full (rest from reference TRBV5-6 and TRBJ1-6): DAGVTQSPTHLIKTRGQQVTLRCSPKSGHDTVSWYQQALGQGPQFIFQYYEEEERQRGNFPDRFSGHQFPNYSSELNVNALLLGDSALYLCASSLVAGRDYNSPLHFGNGTRLTVT.

The CDR3 DNA follows: TGTGCCAGCAGCTTAGCGCAGACAGGGTTAAGCAATCAGCCCCAGCATTTT. It yields the protein CASSLAQTGLSNQPQHF. The rearrangement uses TRBV7-8 and TRBJ1-5, with 7 positions matching TRBD1. CDR1 is SGHVS and CDR2 is FQNEAQ in the germline V gene. V shed 0 bases, J shed 1 base, and the junction held 6 bases outside the gene matches. The CDR3 totals 17 residues.

To note about this clonotype: One junction end disagrees with the germline gene, perhaps due to a read error. The CDR3 here is CASSSGGDYIEQFF. The CDR3 bases are TGTGCCAGCAGTTCCGGGGGGGACTACATTGAGCAGTTCTTC. The rearrangement uses TRBV7-3 and TRBJ2-1; 8 positions match TRBD2. Per the germline V gene, CDR1 is SGHTA and CDR2 is FQGTGA. The CDR3 extends over 14 amino acids.